This TCR beta chain is from a study of cytomegalovirus exposure and HLA in healthy donors. On the study more broadly: Sequencing of roughly 180 million T cells in an earlier analysis found 95 million to 120 million unique TCR beta sequences. Points from the study as a whole: Immune exposure data for these donors was limited to CMV serostatus. Most TCR sequences proved rare, with some public TCRs found in many donors.

Primers: 60 Vbeta forward and 13 Jbeta reverse. TCRdb keeps only in-frame clones here, not all; method: immunoSEQ multiplex PCR. This table holds 200,000 to 300,000 clones, around 81% found once. Trimming cost V 5 bases and J 3 bases, with 10 bases left between them. The germline gives CDR1 SEHNR, CDR2 FQNEAQ (reference sequence). CDR3 length: 14 residues. This clone showed up just a few times. The antigen remains undetermined. V is TRBV7-9 and J is TRBJ2-2; tentative D call: TRBD2 (5 bases). The sample consisted of PBMCs. This clonotype originated in a woman in her fifties or sixties in good health and CMV-seropositive. CDR3 nucleotides: TGTGCCAGCAGCCCCGGAGGAGACACCGGGGAGCTGTTTTTT. This sequence encodes CASSPGGDTGELFF.